The 7 T cell receptor beta chains below all came from one sample that was sequenced in a study of long-term antiretroviral therapy in people with HIV. The assay used was immunoSEQ (version v3.0), run at survey level. TCRdb's table, derived via immunoSEQ multiplex PCR, lists solely in-frame clones and lacks some. The profile shows 30,000 to 40,000 clones, roughly 97% of them singletons. Here the sequenced sample was unsorted PBMCs, taken 6.9 years after starting antiretroviral therapy. Receptor source: a man aged 25-45 years with HIV.

This chain joins TRBV2 and TRBJ2-6; no clear D. V was cut by 7 bases and J by 6 bases, with 16 bases left in between. Germline V lookup: CDR1 SNHLY, CDR2 FYNNEI. The CDR3 is 15 residues long. CDR3 bases: TGTGCCAGCACCATGTTTGGTGAATCGGCCAACGTCCTGACTTTC. Encoded protein: CASTMFGESANVLTF.

The chain recombines TRBV20-1 with TRBJ2-5; D not resolved. CDR1 is DFQATT and CDR2 is SNEGSKA in the germline V gene (reference sequence). The V and J ends lost 5 bases and 3 bases respectively, with 4 bases between them. There are 10 residues in the CDR3. DNA of the CDR3: TGCAGTGCTGGTAAAGAGACCCAGTACTTC. Its translation: CSAGKETQYF.

This clone has a single count. V is TRBV9 and J is TRBJ2-3; possible D gene TRBD1, 5 bases. The V and J ends lost 0 bases and 4 bases respectively, with 6 bases between them. CDR1 is SGDLS, CDR2 YYNGEE, per germline. The CDR3 has 13 residues. CDR3: CASSVGGPDTQYF. CDR3 bases: TGTGCCAGCAGCGTAGGGGGCCCAGATACGCAGTATTTT.

The chain carries TRBV6-5 and TRBJ1-4; weak D call: TRBD1 (5 bases). Trimming removed 6 bases at V and 8 bases at J, with 10 bases between. This CDR3 has 12 amino acids. Germline CDR1 reads MNHEY; CDR2 reads SVGAGI. CDR3 nucleotides: TGTGCCAGCAGCCAGGGACGGGAAAAACTGTTTTTT. Protein product: CASSQGREKLFF.

The chain links TRBV5-1 to TRBJ2-3, with unresolved D. The CDR3 consists of 13 residues. Looked up from germline, CDR1 is SGHRS and CDR2 is YFSETQ. The V gene lost 2 bases and the J gene lost 5 bases, with 9 bases spanning the gap. CDR3: CASSLLLGDTQYF. The CDR3, as DNA: TGCGCCAGCAGCTTACTGCTCGGAGATACGCAGTATTTT.

V gene TRBV7-2 combines with J gene TRBJ1-2, with D possibly TRBD1 on 6 matching bases. The CDR3 loop spans 17 amino acids. Germline CDR1 SGHTA, CDR2 FQGNSA. Trimming cost V 1 base and J 0 bases, with 15 bases left between them. Here the CDR3 reads CASSLVGAGPANYGYTF. As DNA, the CDR3 is TGTGCCAGCAGCTTAGTGGGGGCAGGGCCTGCTAACTATGGCTACACCTTC.

The rearrangement uses TRBV4-3 and TRBJ1-1; D is perhaps TRBD1 (5 bases). V lost 4 bases and J 0 bases, leaving 15 bases between the germline ends. This CDR3 contains 16 residues. Germline V gene sequence: CDR1 LGHNA, CDR2 YSLEER. The chain's CDR3 is CASSLGTSRMNTEAFF. The CDR3 DNA sequence: TGCGCCAGCAGCCTCGGGACGTCCCGTATGAACACTGAAGCTTTCTTT.